Reported below is one T cell receptor beta chain. Its target is unknown. This specimen belongs to a study of a mutant IDH1 vaccine in newly diagnosed glioma. Study as a whole: Treatment recipients were approximately 62% male and around 40% female, and their mean age was around 40 years. Most had both radiotherapy and temozolomide beforehand; others had only one. Findings and limits, study-wide: Seemingly, pseudoprogression had no relation to changes in the top peripheral T cell clonotypes.

The data were produced by immunoSEQ multiplex PCR, yet TCRdb's version contains in-frame clones alone and is incomplete. The repertoire consists of 30,000 to 35,000 clones, with about 80% occurring once and the leading ten covering approximately 9%. In germline, CDR1 is LNHNV, CDR2 YYDKDF (reference sequence). V shed 7 bases and J shed 6 bases, with 17 bases lying between them. This CDR3 spans 14 amino acids. The time point here: baseline, week 1 (first vaccination visit). The treatment here: pre-vaccination baseline after standard-of-care therapy. Newly diagnosed WHO grade 3 or 4 IDH1-mutant, ATRX-lost astrocytomas were identified in the donors.

The chain has TRBV15 and TRBJ2-3; the D gene is possibly TRBD1 (6 bases). The specimen comprised peripheral blood mononuclear cells (PBMCs), sampled from a glioma patient treated with radiotherapy, temozolomide or both. This sequence was found in a man over 45 with glioma. Some clones in this sample may be carry-over from other donors' samples. As DNA, the CDR3 is TGTGCCACCAACAGGGTGGGTAAGGGGGATACGCAGTATTTT. It translates to CATNRVGKGDTQYF. Full variable domain (rest looked up from reference TRBV15 and TRBJ2-3): DAMVIQNPRYQVTQFGKPVTLSCSQTLNHNVMYWYQQKSSQAPKLLFHYYDKDFNNEADTPDNFQSRRPNTSFCFLDIRSPGLGDTAMYLCATNRVGKGDTQYFGPGTRLTVL.